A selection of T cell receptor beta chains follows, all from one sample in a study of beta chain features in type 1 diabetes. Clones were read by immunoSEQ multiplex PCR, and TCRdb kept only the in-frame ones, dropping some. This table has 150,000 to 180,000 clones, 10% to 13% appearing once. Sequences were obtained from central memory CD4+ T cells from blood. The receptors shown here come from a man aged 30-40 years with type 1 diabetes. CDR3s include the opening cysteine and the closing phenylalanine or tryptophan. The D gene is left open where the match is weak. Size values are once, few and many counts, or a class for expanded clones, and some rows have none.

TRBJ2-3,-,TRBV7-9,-,TGTGCCAGCAAAGCCACAGATACGCAGTATTTT,CASKATDTQYF
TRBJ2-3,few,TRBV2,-,TGTGCCAGCAGTGGAGATGGCGGAGCTAGCACAGATACGCAGTATTTT,CASSGDGGASTDTQYF
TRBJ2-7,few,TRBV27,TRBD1,TGTGCCAGCGGTGACAGGGGTGCCTACGAGCAGTACTTC,CASGDRGAYEQYF
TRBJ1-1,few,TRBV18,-,TGTGCCAGCTCAACCGTCTACCGAGAGAACACTGAAGCTTTCTTT,CASSTVYRENTEAFF
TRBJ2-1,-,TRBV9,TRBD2,TGTGCCAGCAGCGTCAGGGGATCGGGAGGGAGCTCCTACAATGAGCAGTTCTTC,CASSVRGSGGSSYNEQFF
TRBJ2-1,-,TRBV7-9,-,TGTGCCAGCAGCCTATGGGACACCTACAATGAGCAGTTCTTC,CASSLWDTYNEQFF
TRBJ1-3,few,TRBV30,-,TGTGCCTGGACCGTCTGGGGACTCTCTGGAAACACCATATATTTT,CAWTVWGLSGNTIYF
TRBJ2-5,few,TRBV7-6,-,TGTGCCAGCAGTCAGTGGGTAGCGACGTACCAAGAGACCCAGTACTTC,CASSQWVATYQETQYF
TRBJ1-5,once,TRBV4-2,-,TGTGCCAGCAGCCAAGACGTGGGCAGACAGAACCATCAGCCCCAGCATTTT,CASSQDVGRQNHQPQHF
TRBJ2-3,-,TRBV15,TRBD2,TGTGCCACCAGCAGAGCACTAGCGGGACCAGATACGCAGTATTTT,CATSRALAGPDTQYF
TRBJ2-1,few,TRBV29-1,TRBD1,TGCAGCGTTGTAGGACAGGGCCTAAGAGTGTCCGAGGAGCAGTTCTTC,CSVVGQGLRVSEEQFF
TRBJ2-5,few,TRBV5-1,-,TGCGCCAGCAGCTTGGAGGGGCCAGCCCAAGAGACCCAGTACTTC,CASSLEGPAQETQYF
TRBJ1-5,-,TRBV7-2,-,TGTGCCAGTACCCCTAGCCCGACTCGGTATGAGCCCCAGCATTTT,CASTPSPTRYEPQHF
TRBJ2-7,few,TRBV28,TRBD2,TGTGCCAGCAGTTTTAGGAGCGGGAGGAACTACGAGCAGTACTTC,CASSFRSGRNYEQYF
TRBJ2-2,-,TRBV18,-,TGTGCCAGCTCAGCCTCATCTTTAATTGCGAGCACCGGGGAGCTGTTTTTT,CASSASSLIASTGELFF
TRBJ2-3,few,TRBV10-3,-,TGTGCCAGCAGTTACGACGGCCAGGGGACGCAGTATTTT,CASSYDGQGTQYF
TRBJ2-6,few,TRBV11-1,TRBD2,TGTGCCAGCAGCCAGACTAGCGCGGGCTCTGGGGCCAACGTCCTGACTTTC,CASSQTSAGSGANVLTF
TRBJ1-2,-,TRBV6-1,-,TGTGCCAGCAGTGATCAGGGTTTCTATGGCTACACCTTC,CASSDQGFYGYTF
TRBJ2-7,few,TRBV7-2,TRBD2,TGTGCCAGCAGCTTAGGGCTAGCGGGAGATTACGAGCAGTACTTC,CASSLGLAGDYEQYF
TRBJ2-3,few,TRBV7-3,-,TGTGCCAGCAGCTTCTCGAGAGCGGGCTCTGGGGAAGATACGCAGTATTTT,CASSFSRAGSGEDTQYF
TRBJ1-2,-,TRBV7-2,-,TGTGCCAGCAGCTTATTAAGGACAGCCGGTGGCTATGGCTACACCTTC,CASSLLRTAGGYGYTF
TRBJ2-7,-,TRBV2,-,TGTGCCAGCAGTTTGTCTTCCAGCTACGAGCAGTACTTC,CASSLSSSYEQYF
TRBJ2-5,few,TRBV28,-,TGTGCCGGCCAAACTGGAGGGGACCAAGAGACCCAGTACTTC,CAGQTGGDQETQYF
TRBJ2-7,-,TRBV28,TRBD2,TGTGCCAGCAGCCGACTAGCGGGAGGGGAGCAGTACTTC,CASSRLAGGEQYF
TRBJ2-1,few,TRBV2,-,TGTGCCAGCACCCGCGATAGCGGAGGGGAGCAGTTCTTC,CASTRDSGGEQFF
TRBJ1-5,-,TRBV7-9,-,TGTGCCAGCAGCTCGCGGTGGGATCAGCCCCAGCATTTT,CASSSRWDQPQHF
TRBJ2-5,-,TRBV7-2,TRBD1,TGTGCCAGCACCCAAGAAGTTGTTTACAGGGGCGGGGAGACCCAGTACTTC,CASTQEVVYRGGETQYF
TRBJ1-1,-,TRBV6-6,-,TGTGCCAGCAGTTACACCGAAGGGGATACTGAAGCTTTCTTT,CASSYTEGDTEAFF
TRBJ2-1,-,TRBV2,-,TGTGCCAGCAGGAAGTTAGACACTCGCGACTACAATGAGCAGTTCTTC,CASRKLDTRDYNEQFF
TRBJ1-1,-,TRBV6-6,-,TGTGCCAGCGGGAGGGGCGGGGGGACTGAAGCTTTCTTT,CASGRGGGTEAFF
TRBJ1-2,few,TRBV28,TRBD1,TGTGCCAGCAGTGGACCCGGGACAGGTTATGGCTACACCTTC,CASSGPGTGYGYTF
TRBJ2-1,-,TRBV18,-,TGTGCCAGCTCACGCGTAGCGGCAACCTACAATGAGCAGTTCTTC,CASSRVAATYNEQFF
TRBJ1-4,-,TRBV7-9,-,TGTGCCAGCAGCTTACAGGCCGGGGGTGAAAAACTGTTTTTT,CASSLQAGGEKLFF
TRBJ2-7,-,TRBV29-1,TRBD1,TGCCCCTCCAGGGACAGGGAATACCCGTCGTGCTACGAGCAGTACTTC,CPSRDREYPSCYEQYF
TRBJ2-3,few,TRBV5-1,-,TGCGCCAGCAGCTTTAGCGGATCTAGCACAGATACGCAGTATTTT,CASSFSGSSTDTQYF
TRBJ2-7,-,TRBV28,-,TGTGCCAGCAGTATTGGGACTGAACCCTACGAGCAGTACTTC,CASSIGTEPYEQYF